The 8 T cell receptor beta chains below come from one sample, sequenced in a study of cytomegalovirus exposure and HLA in healthy donors. Amplification used 60 Vbeta primers and 13 Jbeta primers. Sequencing was performed with immunoSEQ multiplex PCR; in TCRdb, only in-frame clones are kept and a portion is missing. The repertoire table contains some 150,000 clones. Specimen: PBMCs. Every receptor here comes from a man between 35 and 55 years old in good health and CMV-seronegative.

As concerns this clone: This CDR3 is also generated by other DNA sequences in the sample. This CDR3 reads CASSLGGSGYTF. CDR3 coding DNA: TGCGCCAGCAGCTTGGGCGGGTCTGGCTACACCTTC. This rearrangement joins TRBV5-1 to TRBJ1-2; D is undetermined. V was cut by 0 bases and J by 7 bases, with 7 bases left in between. Germline CDR1 is SGHRS and CDR2 is YFSETQ. The CDR3 is 12 residues long.

The rearrangement joins TRBV11-2 to TRBJ2-1; 10 bases match TRBD2. The germline V gene encodes CDR1 SGHAT and CDR2 FQNNGV. Trimming removed 1 base from V and 0 bases from J; junction bases left unmatched: 6. This CDR3 spans 18 amino acids. Here the CDR3 DNA reads TGTGCCAGCAGCTTAGGACTAGCGGGTCTTAGCTCCTACAATGAGCAGTTCTTC. It translates to CASSLGLAGLSSYNEQFF.

This chain links TRBV7-9 with TRBJ2-1; 7 bases match TRBD1. The V gene end was trimmed by 4 bases and the J gene end by 9 bases; junction bases not matched to a gene: 12. This CDR3 contains 15 residues. Germline V gene data show CDR1 as SEHNR and CDR2 as FQNEAQ (reference sequence). This CDR3 reads CASSSRDRVAGEQFF. In DNA form, the CDR3 reads TGTGCCAGCAGCTCCCGCGACAGGGTAGCCGGTGAGCAGTTCTTC. The variable domain in full, completed from reference TRBV7-9 and TRBJ2-1, reads DTGVSQNPRHKITKRGQNVTFRCDPISEHNRLYWYRQTLGQGPEFLTYFQNEAQLEKSRLLSDRFSAERPKGSFSTLEIQRTEQGDSAMYLCASSSRDRVAGEQFFGPGTRLTVL.

V is TRBV18 and J is TRBJ2-7; 13 bases are shared with TRBD2. Germline V gives CDR1 KGHSH, CDR2 LQKENI. The CDR3 is 15 amino acids. The V and J ends lost 5 bases and 3 bases, in that order; junction bases with no gene match: 4. The CDR3 nucleotides read TGTGCCAGCTCAGTTGGACTAGCGGGGGTCTACGAGCAGTACTTC. Translated: CASSVGLAGVYEQYF.

This chain links TRBV6-5 with TRBJ2-7; tentatively, D is TRBD1 (5 bases). V lost 5 bases and J lost 2, with 13 bases in between. The CDR3 has 14 residues. Germline CDR1 and CDR2: MNHEY and SVGAGI. CDR3 coding DNA: TGTGCCAGCAGTCCCCGCCCAGGGCCCTACGAGCAGTACTTC. It encodes CASSPRPGPYEQYF.

The J gene is TRBJ1-3, the V gene TRBV7-2, with 9 bases lining up with TRBD1. The CDR3 consists of 17 residues. V lost 3 bases to trimming and J lost 1 base; unmatched junction nucleotides: 7. Germline values: CDR1 SGHTA, CDR2 FQGNSA. CDR3: CASSFIPGQGSGNTIYF. The CDR3 nucleotides are TGTGCCAGCAGCTTCATCCCGGGACAGGGATCTGGAAACACCATATATTTT.

V gene TRBV7-6 combines with J gene TRBJ2-7; 8 nucleotides align to TRBD2. J lost 1 base, V lost 0 bases, and 14 bases had no gene match. The CDR3 covers 19 residues. The germline V gene encodes CDR1 SGHVS and CDR2 FNYEAQ. CDR3 loop: CASSLATTGAGDISYEQYF. The DNA for the CDR3 is TGTGCCAGCAGCTTAGCCACTACCGGAGCGGGGGATATTTCCTACGAGCAGTACTTC. Filled out from reference TRBV7-6 and TRBJ2-7, the complete variable domain reads GAGVSQSPRYKVTKRGQDVALRCDPISGHVSLYWYRQALGQGPEFLTYFNYEAQQDKSGLPNDRFSAERPEGSISTLTIQRTEQRDSAMYRCASSLATTGAGDISYEQYFGPGTRLTVT.

V gene TRBV9 combines with J gene TRBJ1-2; a weak D match, TRBD1 (6 bases). In germline, CDR1 is SGDLS, CDR2 YYNGEE. There are 16 residues in the CDR3. Trimming removed 0 bases from V and 4 bases from J, with 16 bases in between. This CDR3 reads CASSVAASGDRYGYTF. The CDR3 region has the DNA TGTGCCAGCAGCGTAGCAGCGTCAGGGGATCGCTATGGCTACACCTTC. The variable domain in full, completed from reference TRBV9 and TRBJ1-2, reads DSGVTQTPKHLITATGQRVTLRCSPRSGDLSVYWYQQSLDQGLQFLIQYYNGEERAKGNILERFSAQQFPDLHSELNLSSLELGDSALYFCASSVAASGDRYGYTFGSGTRLTVV.